Following are 12 T cell receptor beta chains from one sample sequenced in a study of Ad26.COV2.S vaccination and SARS-CoV-2 variants. Treatment given: some 20 received Ad26.COV2.S at low or high dose, single or two shots; five or six received placebo; per-sample allocation not given. Sampling was done on day 63 after the first vaccine or placebo injection. This table comes from immunoSEQ multiplex PCR, and its TCRdb copy is limited to in-frame clones, with some not included. The data hold a few hundred thousand clones, with around 87% observed a single time. The sequenced sample was peripheral blood, obtained in a trial of Ad26.COV2.S vaccine versus placebo. These receptors originate from a person aged 18-65 years who received the Ad26.COV2.S COVID-19 vaccine or a placebo.

V gene TRBV4-1 combines with J gene TRBJ2-7; weak D call: TRBD1 (6 bases). Germline CDR1 reads MGHRA; CDR2 reads YSYEKL. V was trimmed by 4 bases and J by 3 bases, leaving 16 bases between them. The CDR3 contains 15 residues. In nucleotides, the CDR3 is TGCGCCAGCAGCCTAAACGGACAGAGAGACTACGAGCAGTACTTC. It specifies CASSLNGQRDYEQYF.

This clone has just one count. The chain recombines TRBV7-9 with TRBJ2-1; 12 bases are a match to TRBD2. The CDR3 spans 13 residues. The germline CDR1 and CDR2 sequences are SEHNR and FQNEAQ (reference sequence). With V trimmed by 6 bases and J by 9 bases, 3 bases remained unmatched. As DNA, the CDR3 is TGTGCCAGCAGATTGGGACTAGCGGGTGAGCAGTTCTTC. It specifies CASRLGLAGEQFF.

The chain couples TRBV27 to TRBJ1-3; D is unresolved. V shed 6 bases and J shed 0 bases, with 9 bases lying between them. The CDR3 has 14 amino acids. Germline CDR1 reads MNHEY; CDR2 reads SMNVEV (reference sequence). The CDR3 loop reads CASREHFSGNTIYF. In nucleotides, the CDR3 is TGTGCCAGCAGGGAACACTTCTCTGGAAACACCATATATTTT.

The V gene is TRBV15, the J gene TRBJ1-1; D call uncertain. Germline V gene lookup returns CDR1 LNHNV and CDR2 YYDKDF (reference sequence). This CDR3 contains 14 residues. The germline V and J ends were trimmed by 0 bases and 1 base, with 6 bases remaining between them. CDR3 in DNA: TGTGCCACCAGCAGAGATTTCGAGAACACTGAAGCTTTCTTT. Protein sequence: CATSRDFENTEAFF. Drawing the rest from reference TRBV15 and TRBJ1-1, the complete variable domain is DAMVIQNPRYQVTQFGKPVTLSCSQTLNHNVMYWYQQKSSQAPKLLFHYYDKDFNNEADTPDNFQSRRPNTSFCFLDIRSPGLGDTAMYLCATSRDFENTEAFFGQGTRLTVV.

The rearrangement links TRBV4-3 to TRBJ2-1; 11 bases agree with TRBD2. The trim removed 1 base at V and 4 bases at J, leaving 12 bases unmatched. The germline gives CDR1 LGHNA, CDR2 YSLEER. This CDR3 has 19 residues. CDR3 region: CASSQVLAGGSREYNEQFF. CDR3 in DNA: TGCGCCAGCAGCCAAGTCCTAGCGGGGGGCAGTAGGGAATACAATGAGCAGTTCTTC.

The chain links TRBV2 to TRBJ2-7; weak D call: TRBD1 (6 bases). The V gene lost 5 bases and the J gene lost 2 bases, with 10 bases spanning the gap. Germline V gene data show CDR1 as SNHLY and CDR2 as FYNNEI. The CDR3 totals 13 residues. The CDR3 reads CASSPGQTYEQYF. The CDR3 DNA reads TGTGCCAGCAGTCCCGGACAGACCTACGAGCAGTACTTC.

This sequence joins TRBV6-5 and TRBJ2-1, with D possibly TRBD1 on 5 matching bases. This CDR3 comprises 14 residues. V shed 0 bases and J shed 6 bases, with 9 bases lying between them. In germline, CDR1 is MNHEY, CDR2 SVGAGI. The CDR3 DNA reads TGTGCCAGCAGTTACTCGGCAGGGCGCAATGAGCAGTTCTTC. Protein sequence: CASSYSAGRNEQFF.

The genes are TRBV2 and TRBJ1-1; unclear D gene. This CDR3 contains 11 residues. The V end lost 2 bases, the J end lost 11 bases, and 9 bases lay between the germline ends. The germline V gene has CDR1 SNHLY and CDR2 FYNNEI. The CDR3 DNA follows: TGTGCCAGCAGTGAATACGGGGTTGCTTTCTTT. As protein: CASSEYGVAFF.

The rearrangement joins TRBV6-2 or TRBV6-3 to TRBJ2-4, with D perhaps matching TRBD1 (6 bases). Germline CDR1 reads MNHEY; CDR2 reads SVGEGT. V lost 4 bases, J lost 11 bases, and 15 bases lay in between. This CDR3 contains 13 residues. The CDR3: CASSSGTRPFQYF. The CDR3 nucleotides read TGTGCCAGCAGTTCCGGGACACGCCCTTTTCAGTACTTC.

The chain couples TRBV19 to TRBJ2-7; 7 bases fit TRBD1. The CDR3 covers 14 residues. V shed 7 bases and J 8 bases; nucleotides not matched to a gene: 14. CDR1 and CDR2 (germline): LNHDA, SQIVND (reference sequence). CDR3 DNA sequence: TGTGCCAGTACTGAACAGGGGCTGGTGGGCAAGCAGTACTTC. Residues: CASTEQGLVGKQYF.

The chain is built from TRBV4-3 and TRBJ1-1; D gene ambiguous. Germline V gives CDR1 LGHNA, CDR2 YSLEER. Trimming shortened V by 0 bases and J by 4 bases, and 6 bases separated the two germline ends. This CDR3 is built from 13 residues. DNA of the CDR3: TGCGCCAGCAGCCAAGAACCGAGCACTGAAGCTTTCTTT. It translates to CASSQEPSTEAFF.

The V and J genes are TRBV11-2 and TRBJ2-7; D is uncertain. CDR1 and CDR2 (germline): SGHAT, FQNNGV. CDR3 length: 13 residues. The V and J ends lost 3 bases and 6 bases respectively, with 12 bases between them. This CDR3 is CASSFSSPAEQYF. The CDR3 region has the DNA TGTGCCAGCAGCTTTTCGTCCCCGGCCGAGCAGTACTTC.